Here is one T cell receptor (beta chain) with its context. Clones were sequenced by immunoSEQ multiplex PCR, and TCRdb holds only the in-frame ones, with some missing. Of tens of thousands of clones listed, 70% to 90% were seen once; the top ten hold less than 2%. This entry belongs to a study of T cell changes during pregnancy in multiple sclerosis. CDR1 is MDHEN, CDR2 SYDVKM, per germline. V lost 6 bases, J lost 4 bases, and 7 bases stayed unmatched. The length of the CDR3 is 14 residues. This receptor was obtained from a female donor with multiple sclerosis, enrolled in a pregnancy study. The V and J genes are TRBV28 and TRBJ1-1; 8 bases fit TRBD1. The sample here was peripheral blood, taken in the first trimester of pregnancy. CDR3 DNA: TGTGCCAGCAGCCTGACAGGGGATAGCACTGAAGCTTTCTTT. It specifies CASSLTGDSTEAFF.